This T cell receptor beta chain is from a study of blood T cell repertoires in COVID-19. Overall study: The study drew acute and convalescent COVID-19 samples from the United States, Italy and Spain.

The assay was immunoSEQ multiplex PCR, and TCRdb's table has in-frame clones only and misses some. The table has tens of thousands of clones, about 83% seen once. The J segment lost 3 bases and the V segment lost 8 bases, leaving 4 bases of the junction unmatched. This CDR3 contains 13 residues. Germline lookup yields CDR1 MNHEY and CDR2 SVGAGI. This chain connects TRBV6-5 to TRBJ1-1; TRBD1 matches at 9 bases. This TCR was recovered from a woman aged 55-70 years with COVID-19, enrolled during active disease. Input material: peripheral blood. CDR3 sequence: CASLGTGYTEAFF. The CDR3 DNA is TGTGCCAGCCTTGGGACAGGGTACACTGAAGCTTTCTTT.